This TCR beta chain was identified in a study of cytomegalovirus exposure and HLA in healthy donors. About the research overall: Ancestry clustering placed around four fifths of more than 350 genotyped donors in the Caucasian-associated cluster. Regarding the study as a whole: Sequencing had likely introduced a cluster of highly shared sequence variants as an artifact. Cytomegalovirus status was reportedly diagnosed by the classifier with high sensitivity and specificity.

Concerning this clone itself: Its antigen remains unidentified.

The PCR ran on 60 Vbeta and 13 Jbeta primers. Libraries were prepared by immunoSEQ multiplex PCR; TCRdb keeps only in-frame clonotypes and omits some of them. Of about 190,000 clones listed, 70% to 75% are singletons. Among the donors, all were healthy bone marrow donors. This CDR3 contains 14 residues. V lost 0 bases and J 0 bases, leaving 3 bases between the germline ends. Germline CDR1 PRHDT, CDR2 FYEKMQ (reference sequence). The clonotype comes from a man aged 25 to 40 in good health and CMV-seropositive. The material sequenced was PBMCs. This rearrangement joins TRBV13 to TRBJ2-4, with unresolved D. In nucleotides, the CDR3 is TGTGCCAGCAGCTTAGGGAGAGCCAAAAACATTCAGTACTTC. It codes for CASSLGRAKNIQYF.